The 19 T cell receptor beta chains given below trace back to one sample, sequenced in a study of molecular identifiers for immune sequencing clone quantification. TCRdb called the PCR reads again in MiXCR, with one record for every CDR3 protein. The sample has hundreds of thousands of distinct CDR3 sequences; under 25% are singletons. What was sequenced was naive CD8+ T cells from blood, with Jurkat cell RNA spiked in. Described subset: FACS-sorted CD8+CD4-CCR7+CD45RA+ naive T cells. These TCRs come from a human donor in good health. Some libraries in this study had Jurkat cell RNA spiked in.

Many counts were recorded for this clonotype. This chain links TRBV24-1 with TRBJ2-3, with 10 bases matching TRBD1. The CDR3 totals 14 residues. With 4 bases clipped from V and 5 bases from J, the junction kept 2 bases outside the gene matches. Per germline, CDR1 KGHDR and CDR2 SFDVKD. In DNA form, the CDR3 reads TGTGCCACCAGTGAAGGGACAGGGGAAGATACGCAGTATTTT. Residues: CATSEGTGEDTQYF.

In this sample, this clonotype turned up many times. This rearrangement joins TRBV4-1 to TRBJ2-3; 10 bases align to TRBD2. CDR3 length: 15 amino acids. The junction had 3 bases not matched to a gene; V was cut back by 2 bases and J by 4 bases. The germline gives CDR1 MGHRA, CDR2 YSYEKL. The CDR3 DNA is TGCGCCAGCAGCCAATCAAGCGGGGGGGCAGATACGCAGTATTTT. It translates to CASSQSSGGADTQYF.

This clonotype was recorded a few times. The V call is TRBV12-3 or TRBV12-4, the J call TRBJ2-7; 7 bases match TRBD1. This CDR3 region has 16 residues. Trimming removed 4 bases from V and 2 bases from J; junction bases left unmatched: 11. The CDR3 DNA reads TGTGCCAGCAGTTCCTCGGGACAGCGATTTGCCTACGAGCAGTACTTC. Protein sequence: CASSSSGQRFAYEQYF.

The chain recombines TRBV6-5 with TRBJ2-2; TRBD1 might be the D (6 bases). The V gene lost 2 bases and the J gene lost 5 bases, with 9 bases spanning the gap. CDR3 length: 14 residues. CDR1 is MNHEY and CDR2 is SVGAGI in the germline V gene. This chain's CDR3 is CASSYHGQTGELFF. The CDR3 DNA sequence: TGTGCCAGCAGTTACCACGGACAGACCGGGGAGCTGTTTTTT.

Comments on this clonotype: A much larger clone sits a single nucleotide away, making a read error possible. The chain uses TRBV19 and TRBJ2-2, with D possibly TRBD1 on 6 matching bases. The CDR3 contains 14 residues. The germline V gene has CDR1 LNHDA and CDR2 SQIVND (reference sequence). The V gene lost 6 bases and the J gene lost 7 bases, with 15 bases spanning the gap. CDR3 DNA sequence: TGTGCCAGTAGATGGACAGAGATAGTCGGGGAGCTGTTTTTT. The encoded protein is CASRWTEIVGELFF.

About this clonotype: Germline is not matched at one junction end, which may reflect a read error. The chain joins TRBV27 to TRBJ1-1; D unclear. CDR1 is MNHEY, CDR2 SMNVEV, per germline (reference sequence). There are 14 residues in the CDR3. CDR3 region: CASSLSLRATEALF. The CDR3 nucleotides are TGTGCCAGCAGTTTATCTCTGAGGGCTACTGAAGCTCTCTTT.

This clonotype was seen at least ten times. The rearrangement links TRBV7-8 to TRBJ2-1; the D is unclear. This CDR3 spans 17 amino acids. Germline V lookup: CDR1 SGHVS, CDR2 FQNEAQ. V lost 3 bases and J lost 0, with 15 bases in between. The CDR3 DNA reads TGTGCCAGCAGCTTTCTTGGCGCGAAGAGCTCCTACAATGAGCAGTTCTTC. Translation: CASSFLGAKSSYNEQFF.

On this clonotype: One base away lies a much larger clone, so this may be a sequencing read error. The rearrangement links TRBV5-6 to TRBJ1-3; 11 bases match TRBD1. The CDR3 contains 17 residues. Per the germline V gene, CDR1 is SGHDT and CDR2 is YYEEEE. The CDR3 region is CASSKDRGRLSGNTIHF. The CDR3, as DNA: TGTGCCAGCAGCAAGGACAGGGGGCGACTGTCTGGAAACACCATACATTTT.

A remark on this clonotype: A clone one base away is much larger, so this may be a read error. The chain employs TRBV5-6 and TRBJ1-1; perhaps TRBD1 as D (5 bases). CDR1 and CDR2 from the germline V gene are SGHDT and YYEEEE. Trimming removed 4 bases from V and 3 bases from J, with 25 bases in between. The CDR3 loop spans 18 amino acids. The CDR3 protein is CASSLTGRGYLRDTEAFF. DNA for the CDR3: TGTGCCAGCAGCCTCACGGGACGGGGCTATTTACGAGACACTGAAGCTTTCTTT.

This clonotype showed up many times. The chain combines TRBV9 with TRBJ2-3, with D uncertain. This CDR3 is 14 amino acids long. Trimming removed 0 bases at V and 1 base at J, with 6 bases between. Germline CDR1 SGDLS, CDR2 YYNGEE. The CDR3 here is CASSVGLRTDTQYF. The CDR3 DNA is TGTGCCAGCAGCGTAGGCCTCCGCACAGATACGCAGTATTTT. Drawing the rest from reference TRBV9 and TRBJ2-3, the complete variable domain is DSGVTQTPKHLITATGQRVTLRCSPRSGDLSVYWYQQSLDQGLQFLIQYYNGEERAKGNILERFSAQQFPDLHSELNLSSLELGDSALYFCASSVGLRTDTQYFGPGTRLTVL.

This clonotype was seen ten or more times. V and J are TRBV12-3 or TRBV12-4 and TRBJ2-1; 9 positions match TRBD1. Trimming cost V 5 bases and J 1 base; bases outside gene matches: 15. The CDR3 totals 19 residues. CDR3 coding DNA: TGTGCCAGCAGTCTCCGGGACAGGGTGATAATAGGATCCTACAATGAGCAGTTCTTC. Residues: CASSLRDRVIIGSYNEQFF.

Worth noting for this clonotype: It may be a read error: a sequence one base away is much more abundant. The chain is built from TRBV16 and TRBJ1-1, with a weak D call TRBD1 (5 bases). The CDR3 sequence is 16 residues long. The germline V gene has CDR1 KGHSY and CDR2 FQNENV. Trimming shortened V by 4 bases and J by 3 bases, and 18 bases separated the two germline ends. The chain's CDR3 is CASSPEWGNMDTEAFF. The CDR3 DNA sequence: TGTGCCAGCAGCCCAGAATGGGGCAACATGGACACTGAAGCTTTCTTT.

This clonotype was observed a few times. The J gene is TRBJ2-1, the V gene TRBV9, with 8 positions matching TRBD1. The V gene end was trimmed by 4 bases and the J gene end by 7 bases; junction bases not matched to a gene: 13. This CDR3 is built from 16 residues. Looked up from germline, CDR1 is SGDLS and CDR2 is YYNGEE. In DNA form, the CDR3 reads TGTGCCAGCAGCCCCCAGGACAGGGAGTTTTGGAATGAGCAGTTCTTC. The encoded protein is CASSPQDREFWNEQFF. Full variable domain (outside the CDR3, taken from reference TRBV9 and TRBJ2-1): DSGVTQTPKHLITATGQRVTLRCSPRSGDLSVYWYQQSLDQGLQFLIQYYNGEERAKGNILERFSAQQFPDLHSELNLSSLELGDSALYFCASSPQDREFWNEQFFGPGTRLTVL.

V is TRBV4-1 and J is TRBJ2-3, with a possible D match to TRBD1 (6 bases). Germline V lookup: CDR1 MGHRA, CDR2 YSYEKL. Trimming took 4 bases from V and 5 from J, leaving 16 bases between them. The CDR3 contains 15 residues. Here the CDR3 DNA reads TGCGCCAGCAGCCCAACAGGGTCCCTCTTAGATACGCAGTATTTT. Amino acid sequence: CASSPTGSLLDTQYF.

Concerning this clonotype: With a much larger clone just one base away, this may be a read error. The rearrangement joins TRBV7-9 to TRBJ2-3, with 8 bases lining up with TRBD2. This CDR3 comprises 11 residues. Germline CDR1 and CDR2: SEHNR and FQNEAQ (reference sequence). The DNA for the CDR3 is TGTGCGTCAGCGGGGGCAGATGCGCAGTATTTT. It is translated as CASAGADAQYF.

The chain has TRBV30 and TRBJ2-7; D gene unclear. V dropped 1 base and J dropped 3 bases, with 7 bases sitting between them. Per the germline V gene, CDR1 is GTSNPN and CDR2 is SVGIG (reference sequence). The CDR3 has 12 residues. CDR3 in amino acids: CAWSEHNYEQYF. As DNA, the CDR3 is TGTGCCTGGAGTGAGCACAACTACGAGCAGTACTTC.

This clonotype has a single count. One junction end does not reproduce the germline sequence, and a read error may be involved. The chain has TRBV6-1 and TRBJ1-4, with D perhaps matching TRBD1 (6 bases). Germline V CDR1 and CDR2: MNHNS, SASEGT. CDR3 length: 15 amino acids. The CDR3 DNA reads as TGTGCCAGCAGTGAAGTAAGGACAGCTAATAAAAAACTGTTTTTT. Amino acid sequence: CASSEVRTANKKLFF.

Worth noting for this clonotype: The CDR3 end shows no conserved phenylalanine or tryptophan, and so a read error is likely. The CDR3 bases are TGCGCCAGCAGCCAATGGTCAGAAAATCAGCCCCAGCATTAT. Residues: CASSQWSENQPQHY. This chain uses TRBV4-1 with TRBJ1-5; D is ambiguous. Germline loops: CDR1 MGHRA, CDR2 YSYEKL. This CDR3 is 14 amino acids long. V gave up 2 bases and J gave up 4 bases, with 9 bases separating them.

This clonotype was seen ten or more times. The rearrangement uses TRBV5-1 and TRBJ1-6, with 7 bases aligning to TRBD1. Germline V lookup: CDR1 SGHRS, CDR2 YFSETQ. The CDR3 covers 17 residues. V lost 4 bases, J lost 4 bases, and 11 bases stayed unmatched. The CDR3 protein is CASSKGQLNLYNSPLHF. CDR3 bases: TGCGCCAGCAGCAAGGGACAGCTCAACCTATATAATTCACCCCTCCACTTT.